Shown below are 10 T cell receptor beta chains from a single sample sequenced in a study of identical twins. A single record per CDR3 protein comes from TCRdb applying MiXCR to the 5' RACE reads. In the table there are 400,000 to 600,000 distinct CDR3 sequences, approximately 20% of which are singletons. The same sample was also studied in work on yellow fever vaccine responses in identical twins.

The material sequenced was CD4+ T cells sorted from blood. The receptors shown here come from a woman aged 18-29 years in good health.

The chain links TRBV20-1 to TRBJ1-2, with TRBD1 matching over 7 bases. Germline CDR1 is DFQATT and CDR2 is SNEGSKA (reference sequence). Unmatched junction bases numbered 3, after V lost 2 bases and J lost 3 bases. This CDR3 contains 13 residues. Written as DNA, the CDR3 is TGCAGTGCTAGAACTGGGACAGACTATGGCTACACCTTC. This gives the protein CSARTGTDYGYTF.

This clonotype has only a few counts. The J gene is TRBJ2-2, the V gene TRBV24-1; maybe TRBD2 (6 bases). The germline V gene encodes CDR1 KGHDR and CDR2 SFDVKD. This CDR3 has 14 amino acids. V lost 3 bases and J lost 8, with 12 bases in between. In DNA, the CDR3 is TGTGCCACCAGTGATCAAGGGAGGCGAGGGGAGCTGTTTTTT. It yields the protein CATSDQGRRGELFF.

The chain has TRBV18 and TRBJ1-2; D gene uncertain. V dropped 0 bases and J dropped 8 bases, with 10 bases sitting between them. From germline, CDR1 is KGHSH and CDR2 LQKENI. The CDR3 length is 13 residues. The CDR3 DNA is TGTGCCAGCTCACCACCGGTCGAGACCGGCTACACCTTC. This codes for CASSPPVETGYTF.

This clonotype was seen only a few times. This chain uses TRBV29-1 with TRBJ2-1; D not certain. V lost 0 bases and J lost 3, with 12 bases in between. From germline, CDR1 is SQVTM and CDR2 ANQGSEA. This CDR3 spans 15 amino acids. CDR3 protein: CSVEDLYRNYNEQFF. DNA for the CDR3: TGCAGCGTTGAAGATCTGTATCGGAACTACAATGAGCAGTTCTTC.

This clonotype was seen just once. The chain uses TRBV18 and TRBJ1-1, with D perhaps matching TRBD1 (5 bases). Trimming took 2 bases from V and 1 from J, leaving 14 bases between them. Germline CDR1 and CDR2: KGHSH and LQKENI. The CDR3 has 16 amino acids. The CDR3 DNA sequence: TGTGCCAGCTCACCAGGGACTGTTCTCGAGAACACTGAAGCTTTCTTT. This sequence encodes CASSPGTVLENTEAFF.

This clonotype appeared a few times. This sequence joins TRBV6-1 and TRBJ2-2; D remains unclear. The CDR3 loop spans 15 amino acids. Trimming pared 3 bases from V and 1 base from J, leaving 9 bases between. Germline V gene lookup returns CDR1 MNHNS and CDR2 SASEGT. The CDR3 spells CASSDKGLNTGELFF. As DNA, the CDR3 is TGTGCCAGCAGTGATAAAGGGTTGAACACCGGGGAGCTGTTTTTT.

The chain employs TRBV12-3 or TRBV12-4 and TRBJ2-2, with 8 bases aligning to TRBD1. The length of the CDR3 is 20 residues. Trimming removed 1 base from V and 3 bases from J; junction bases left unmatched: 16. CDR3 in DNA: TGTGCCAGCAGTTTAGTCGGGCTCAGGGGGCGCGGGTTGGACACCGGGGAGCTGTTTTTT. Translating gives CASSLVGLRGRGLDTGELFF.

In its sample, this clonotype was seen a few times. The V call is TRBV12-3 or TRBV12-4, the J call TRBJ2-7; 9 bases agree with TRBD1. The CDR3 is 15 amino acids. The trim removed 6 bases at V and 1 base at J, leaving 7 bases unmatched. The CDR3 DNA is TGTGCCAGCAGGGCCGGGACAGGGCGATCCTACGAGCAGTACTTC. It yields the protein CASRAGTGRSYEQYF.

This sequence joins TRBV16 and TRBJ1-3; 10 nucleotides align to TRBD1. V trimming: 7 bases; J trimming: 4 bases; junction bases outside the gene matches: 7. CDR1 and CDR2 from the germline V gene are KGHSY and FQNENV. The length of the CDR3 is 15 residues. The DNA for the CDR3 is TGTGCCAGCACCCCGGGACAGGGGAAAGGAAACACCATATATTTT. Translated, it gives CASTPGQGKGNTIYF.

Only a few counts were recorded for this clonotype. The chain employs TRBV24-1 and TRBJ1-5, with D uncertain. Trimming pared 0 bases from V and 7 bases from J, leaving 6 bases between. Germline assignment: CDR1 KGHDR and CDR2 SFDVKD. The CDR3 length is 13 residues. The CDR3 reads CATSDLRGQPQHF. The DNA of the CDR3 is TGTGCCACCAGTGATTTGAGAGGGCAGCCCCAGCATTTT.